These 15 T cell receptor beta chains were sequenced from one sample in a study of regulatory T cells in long-lasting Graves disease. Time point specified: newly diagnosed GD, antithyroid drugs for less than 3 months. PBMCs provided the RNA from which the TCR library was made. Relying on iRepertoire HTBI primers and Arm-PCR of CDR3 regions, the team built TCR beta libraries. TCRdb reanalysed the multiplex PCR reads using MiXCR and keeps one entry per CDR3 protein. The sample yields 350,000 to 550,000 distinct CDR3 sequences, 14% seen once. The sample was also reused in another study, on T cells in Graves' hyperthyroidism and ophthalmopathy.

Material: peripheral blood mononuclear cells (PBMCs), obtained at new diagnosis, from a patient treated with antithyroid drugs. Source of these receptors: a woman aged 50 to 65 with Graves disease.

In this sample, this clonotype turned up many times. The chain has TRBV12-3 or TRBV12-4 and TRBJ1-1; D unresolved. V was trimmed by 6 bases and J by 1 base, leaving 18 bases between them. CDR3 length: 16 residues. CDR3 region: CASRNTVGLQNTEAFF. The DNA of the CDR3 is TGTGCCAGCAGGAATACAGTCGGTTTACAGAACACTGAAGCTTTCTTT.

This clonotype showed up many times. The chain uses TRBV2 and TRBJ2-3; D not resolved. V dropped 3 bases and J dropped 7 bases, with 8 bases sitting between them. The CDR3 is 12 residues long. CDR1 SNHLY and CDR2 FYNNEI come from the germline V gene. Written as DNA, the CDR3 is TGTGCCAGCAGTGAGGTTGCGCATACGCAGTATTTT. Amino acids: CASSEVAHTQYF.

This clonotype came up a few times. The chain recombines TRBV6-9 with TRBJ1-5, with D perhaps matching TRBD1 (6 bases). Germline loops: CDR1 MNHGY, CDR2 SVAAGI. The V gene lost 3 bases and the J gene lost 1 base, with 10 bases spanning the gap. The CDR3 sequence is 15 residues long. CDR3 sequence reads: CASSYQGQSNQPQHF. In nucleotides, the CDR3 is TGTGCCAGCAGTTACCAAGGACAGAGCAATCAGCCCCAGCATTTT.

The chain carries TRBV18 and TRBJ2-7, with 14 bases identical to TRBD2. V lost 8 bases, J lost 3 bases, and 3 bases stayed unmatched. Germline V gene lookup returns CDR1 KGHSH and CDR2 LQKENI. The CDR3 has 14 residues. CDR3 bases: TGTGCCAGCCTCGGGACTAGCGGGAGCTACGAGCAGTACTTC. This encodes CASLGTSGSYEQYF.

This clonotype was detected many times. V usage is TRBV28 and J usage is TRBJ1-5; D call uncertain. The CDR3 totals 13 residues. Germline CDR1 and CDR2: MDHEN and SYDVKM. The V end lost 6 bases, the J end lost 3 bases, and 9 bases lay between the germline ends. This chain's CDR3 is CASRLYNNQPQHF. The CDR3 nucleotides are TGTGCCAGCAGACTATATAACAATCAGCCCCAGCATTTT. Drawing the rest from reference TRBV28 and TRBJ1-5, the complete variable domain is DVKVTQSSRYLVKRTGEKVFLECVQDMDHENMFWYRQDPGLGLRLIYFSYDVKMKEKGDIPEGYSVSREKKERFSLILESASTNQTSMYLCASRLYNNQPQHFGDGTRLSIL.

The chain couples TRBV5-1 to TRBJ2-5; 14 nucleotides agree with TRBD2. The CDR3 spans 18 residues. V lost 3 bases, J lost 2 bases, and 9 bases stayed unmatched. CDR1 is SGHRS, CDR2 YFSETQ, per germline. DNA of the CDR3: TGCGCCAGCAGCTCTGATGGGACTAGCGGGAGTGGGCAAGAGACCCAGTACTTC. Translated: CASSSDGTSGSGQETQYF.

The chain links TRBV20-1 to TRBJ2-7; D is tentatively TRBD1 or TRBD2 (6 bases each). Germline V gene lookup returns CDR1 DFQATT and CDR2 SNEGSKA (reference sequence). The CDR3 is made up of 15 amino acids. Trimming took off 0 bases at V and 5 bases at J, with 17 bases between the two ends. The CDR3 loop reads CSARDPRGRGNEQYF. The DNA of the CDR3 is TGCAGTGCTAGAGACCCCCGGGGGCGCGGGAACGAGCAGTACTTC.

As regards this clonotype: This sequence may be a read error, since a much larger clone differs from it by one base. CDR3 sequence reads: CASSLAPRDSSYEQFF. In DNA form, the CDR3 reads TGTGCCAGCAGCTTAGCTCCTCGGGACAGCTCCTACGAGCAGTTCTTC. The chain links TRBV11-2 to TRBJ2-1, with TRBD1 matching 7 bases. Trimming took 1 base from V and 10 from J; bases not matched to a gene: 13. The length of the CDR3 is 16 residues. CDR1 and CDR2 (germline): SGHAT, FQNNGV.

Many counts were recorded for this clonotype. The DNA of the CDR3 is TGTGCCAGCTCACCGAAAAATGGGGGGAGCATGAACACTGAAGCTTTCTTT. This translates into CASSPKNGGSMNTEAFF. The J gene is TRBJ1-1, the V gene TRBV18; tentatively, D is TRBD1 (5 bases). The ends were cut back, 3 bases at V and 0 bases at J, with 17 bases in the middle. This CDR3 has 17 amino acids. Germline V lookup: CDR1 KGHSH, CDR2 LQKENI. Full variable domain (missing parts from reference TRBV18 and TRBJ1-1): NAGVMQNPRHLVRRRGQEARLRCSPMKGHSHVYWYRQLPEEGLKFMVYLQKENIIDESGMPKERFSAEFPKEGPSILRIQQVVRGDSAAYFCASSPKNGGSMNTEAFFGQGTRLTVV.

This clonotype was detected ten times or more. The chain links TRBV27 to TRBJ2-2; D unclear. Germline-derived CDR1 and CDR2 are MNHEY and SMNVEV (reference sequence). V was shortened by 6 bases and J by 1 base, with 9 bases between the two germline ends. The CDR3 loop spans 14 amino acids. The CDR3 reads CASRTDGNTGELFF. CDR3 nucleotides: TGTGCCAGCAGAACGGACGGGAACACCGGGGAGCTGTTTTTT.

There are a few counts of this clonotype. A much larger clone sits a single nucleotide away, making a read error possible. This chain joins TRBV11-1 and TRBJ1-5; D remains ambiguous. CDR1 and CDR2 from the germline V gene are SGHAT and FQDESV (reference sequence). V lost 1 base and J 5 bases, leaving 12 bases between the germline ends. This CDR3 region has 15 residues. CDR3 nucleotide sequence: TGTGCCAGCAGCTTAGGGACCGAAAGCGATCAGCCCCAGCATTTT. Translated: CASSLGTESDQPQHF.

This clonotype was picked up many times. The chain links TRBV7-6 to TRBJ2-7; 10 bases fit TRBD2. Unmatched junction bases numbered 7, after V lost 5 bases and J lost 3 bases. The length of the CDR3 is 15 residues. CDR1 is SGHVS and CDR2 is FNYEAQ in the germline V gene. CDR3 sequence (DNA): TGTGCCAGCAGCGCATTAGCGGGAGGTGGCTACGAGCAGTACTTC. This sequence encodes CASSALAGGGYEQYF.

This rearrangement joins TRBV7-2 to TRBJ2-1; no definite D call. In germline, CDR1 is SGHTA, CDR2 FQGNSA. With 2 bases removed from V and 4 bases from J, the gap between germline ends came to 15 bases. The CDR3 length is 16 residues. CDR3 residues: CASSLWADLTYNEQFF. DNA for the CDR3: TGTGCCAGCAGCTTATGGGCGGACCTAACTTACAATGAGCAGTTCTTC.

The chain has TRBV30 and TRBJ2-7; D possibly matches TRBD1 or TRBD2 (6 bases each). Germline-derived CDR1 and CDR2 are GTSNPN and SVGIG (reference sequence). The ends were cut back, 5 bases at V and 3 bases at J, with 11 bases in the middle. This CDR3 has 12 residues. CDR3 bases: TGTGCCTGGGACAAGGGGGGCTACGAGCAGTACTTC. Its protein product is CAWDKGGYEQYF.

This clonotype was seen a handful of times. The rearrangement joins TRBV4-1 to TRBJ1-5, with D unclear. Germline V lookup: CDR1 MGHRA, CDR2 YSYEKL. CDR3 length: 15 residues. Trimming cost V 2 bases and J 2 bases, with 10 bases left between them. DNA of the CDR3: TGCGCCAGCAGCCAATGGGTTTTGGGCAATCAGCCCCAGCATTTT. It is translated as CASSQWVLGNQPQHF.